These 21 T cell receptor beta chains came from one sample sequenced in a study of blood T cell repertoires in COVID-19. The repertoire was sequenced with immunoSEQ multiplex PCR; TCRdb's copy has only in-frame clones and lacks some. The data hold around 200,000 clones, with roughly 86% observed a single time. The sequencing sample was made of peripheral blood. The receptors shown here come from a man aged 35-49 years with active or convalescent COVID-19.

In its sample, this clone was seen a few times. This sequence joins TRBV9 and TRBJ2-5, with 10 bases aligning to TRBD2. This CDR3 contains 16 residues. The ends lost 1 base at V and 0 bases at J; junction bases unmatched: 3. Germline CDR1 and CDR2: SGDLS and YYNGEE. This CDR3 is CASSVLAGGHQETQYF. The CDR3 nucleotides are TGTGCCAGCAGCGTATTAGCGGGGGGTCACCAAGAGACCCAGTACTTC.

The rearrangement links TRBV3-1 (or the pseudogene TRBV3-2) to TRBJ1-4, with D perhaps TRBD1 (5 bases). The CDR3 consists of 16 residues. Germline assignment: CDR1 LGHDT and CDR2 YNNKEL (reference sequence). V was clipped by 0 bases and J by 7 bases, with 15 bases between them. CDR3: CASSQDLRQWREKLFF. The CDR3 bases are TGTGCCAGCAGCCAAGATCTAAGACAGTGGCGTGAAAAACTGTTTTTT.

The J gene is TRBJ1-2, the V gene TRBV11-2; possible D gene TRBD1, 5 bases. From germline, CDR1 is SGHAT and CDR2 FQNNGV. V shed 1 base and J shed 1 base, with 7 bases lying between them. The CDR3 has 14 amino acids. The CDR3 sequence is CASSLGQINYGYTF. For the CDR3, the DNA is TGTGCCAGCAGCTTAGGACAGATTAACTATGGCTACACCTTC.

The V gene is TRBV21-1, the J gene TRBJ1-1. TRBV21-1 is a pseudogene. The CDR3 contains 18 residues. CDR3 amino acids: CASSKGSEGPPSNTEAFF. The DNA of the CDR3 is TGTGCCAGCAGCAAAGGCAGTGAGGGTCCCCCCTCCAACACTGAAGCTTTCTTT.

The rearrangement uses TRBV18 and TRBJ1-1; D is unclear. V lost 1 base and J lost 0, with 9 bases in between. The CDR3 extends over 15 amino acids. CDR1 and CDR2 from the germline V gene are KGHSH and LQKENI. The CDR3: CASSPQEVMNTEAFF. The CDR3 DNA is TGTGCCAGCTCACCACAGGAGGTCATGAACACTGAAGCTTTCTTT.

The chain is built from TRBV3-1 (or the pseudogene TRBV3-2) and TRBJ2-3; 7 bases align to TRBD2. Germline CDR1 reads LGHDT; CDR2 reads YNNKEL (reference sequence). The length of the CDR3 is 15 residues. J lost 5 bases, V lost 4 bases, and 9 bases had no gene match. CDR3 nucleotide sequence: TGTGCCAGCAGCCCCGGGAACAAGCGGGGAGATACGCAGTATTTT. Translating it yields CASSPGNKRGDTQYF.

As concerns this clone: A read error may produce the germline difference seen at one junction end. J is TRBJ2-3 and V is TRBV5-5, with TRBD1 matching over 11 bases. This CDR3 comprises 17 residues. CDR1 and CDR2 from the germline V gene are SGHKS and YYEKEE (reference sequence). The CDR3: CASSLGTGGIRTDTQYF. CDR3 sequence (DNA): TGTGCCAGCAGCTTGGGGACAGGGGGCATCCGCACGGATACGCAGTATTTT.

The CDR3, as DNA: TGTGCCAGCACCAGCGGGGGGTCCTACAATGAGCAGTTCTTC. This gives the protein CASTSGGSYNEQFF. The chain is built from TRBV6-5 and TRBJ2-1, with TRBD2 matching 9 bases. This CDR3 spans 14 amino acids. Germline CDR1 and CDR2: MNHEY and SVGAGI. The V gene end was trimmed by 7 bases and the J gene end by 1 base; junction bases not matched to a gene: 2.

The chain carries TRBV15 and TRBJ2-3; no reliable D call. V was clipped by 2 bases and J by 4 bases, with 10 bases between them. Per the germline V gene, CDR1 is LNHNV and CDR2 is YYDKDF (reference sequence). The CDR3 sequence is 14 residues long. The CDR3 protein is CATSRSLGPDTQYF. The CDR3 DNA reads TGTGCCACCAGCAGATCTCTTGGCCCAGATACGCAGTATTTT.

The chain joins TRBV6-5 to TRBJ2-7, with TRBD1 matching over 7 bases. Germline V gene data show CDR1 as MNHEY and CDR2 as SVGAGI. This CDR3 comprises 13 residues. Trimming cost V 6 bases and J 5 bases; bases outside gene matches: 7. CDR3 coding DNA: TGTGCCAGCAGGAAGACAGGGATCAACGAGCAGTACTTC. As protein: CASRKTGINEQYF.

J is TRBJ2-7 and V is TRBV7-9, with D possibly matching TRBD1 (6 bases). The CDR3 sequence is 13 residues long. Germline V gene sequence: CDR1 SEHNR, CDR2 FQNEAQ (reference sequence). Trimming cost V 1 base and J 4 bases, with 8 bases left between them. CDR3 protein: CASSLGRGYEQYF. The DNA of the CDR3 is TGTGCCAGCAGCTTAGGCAGGGGTTACGAGCAGTACTTC.

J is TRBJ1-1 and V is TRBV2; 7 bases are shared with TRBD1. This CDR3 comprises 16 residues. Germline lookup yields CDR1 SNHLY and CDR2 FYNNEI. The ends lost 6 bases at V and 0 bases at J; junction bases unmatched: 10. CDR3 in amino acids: CASSGPGGTVNTEAFF. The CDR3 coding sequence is TGTGCCAGCAGCGGACCGGGCGGGACAGTGAACACTGAAGCTTTCTTT.

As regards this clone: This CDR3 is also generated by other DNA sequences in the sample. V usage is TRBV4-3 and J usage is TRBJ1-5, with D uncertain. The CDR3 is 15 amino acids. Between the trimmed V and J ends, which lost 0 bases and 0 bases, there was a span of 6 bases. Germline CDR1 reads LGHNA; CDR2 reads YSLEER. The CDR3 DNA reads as TGCGCCAGCAGCCAAGACAGATATAGCAATCAGCCCCAGCATTTT. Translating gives CASSQDRYSNQPQHF.

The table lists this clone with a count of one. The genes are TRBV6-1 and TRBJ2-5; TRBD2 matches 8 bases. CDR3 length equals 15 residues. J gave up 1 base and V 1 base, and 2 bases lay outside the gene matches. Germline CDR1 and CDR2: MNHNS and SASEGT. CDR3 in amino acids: CASSEVGLGQETQYF. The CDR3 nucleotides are TGTGCCAGCAGTGAAGTGGGACTAGGCCAAGAGACCCAGTACTTC.

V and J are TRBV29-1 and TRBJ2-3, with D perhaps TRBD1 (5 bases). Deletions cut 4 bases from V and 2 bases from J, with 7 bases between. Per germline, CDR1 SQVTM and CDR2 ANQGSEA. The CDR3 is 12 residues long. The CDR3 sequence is CSVGQPTDTQYF. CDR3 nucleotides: TGCAGCGTTGGACAGCCCACAGATACGCAGTATTTT.

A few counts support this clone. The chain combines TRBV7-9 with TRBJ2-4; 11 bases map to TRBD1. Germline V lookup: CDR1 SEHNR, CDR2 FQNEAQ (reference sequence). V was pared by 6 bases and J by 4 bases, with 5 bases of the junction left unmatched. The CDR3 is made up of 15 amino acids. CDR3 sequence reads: CASSRTGGGKNIQYF. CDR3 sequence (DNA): TGTGCCAGCAGTCGGACAGGGGGCGGGAAAAACATTCAGTACTTC.

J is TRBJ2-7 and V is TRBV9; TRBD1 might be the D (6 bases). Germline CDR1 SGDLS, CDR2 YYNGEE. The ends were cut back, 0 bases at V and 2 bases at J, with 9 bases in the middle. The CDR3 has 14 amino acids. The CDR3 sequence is CASSVGEGAYEQYF. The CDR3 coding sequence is TGTGCCAGCAGCGTAGGAGAGGGGGCCTACGAGCAGTACTTC.

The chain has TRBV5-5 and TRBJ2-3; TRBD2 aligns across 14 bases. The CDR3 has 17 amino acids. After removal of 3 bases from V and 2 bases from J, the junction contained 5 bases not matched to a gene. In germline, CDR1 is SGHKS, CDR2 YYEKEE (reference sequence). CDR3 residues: CASSYRLAGGTTDTQYF. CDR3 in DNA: TGTGCCAGCAGCTACAGACTAGCGGGGGGGACCACAGATACGCAGTATTTT. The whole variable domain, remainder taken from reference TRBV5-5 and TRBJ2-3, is DAGVTQSPTHLIKTRGQQVTLRCSPISGHKSVSWYQQVLGQGPQFIFQYYEKEERGRGNFPDRFSARQFPNYSSELNVNALLLGDSALYLCASSYRLAGGTTDTQYFGPGTRLTVL.

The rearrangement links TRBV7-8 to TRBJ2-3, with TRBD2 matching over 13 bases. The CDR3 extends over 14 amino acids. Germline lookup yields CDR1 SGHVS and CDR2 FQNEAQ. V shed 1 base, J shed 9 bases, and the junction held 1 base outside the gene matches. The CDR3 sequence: CASSLGLAGGTQYF. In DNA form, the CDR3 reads TGTGCCAGCAGCTTAGGACTAGCGGGGGGAACGCAGTATTTT.

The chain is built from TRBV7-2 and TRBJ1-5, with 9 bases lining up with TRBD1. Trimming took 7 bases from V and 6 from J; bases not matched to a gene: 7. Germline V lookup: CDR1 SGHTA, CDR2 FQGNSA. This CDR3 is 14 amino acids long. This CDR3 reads CASNLQGAGQPQHF. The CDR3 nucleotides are TGTGCCAGCAACCTACAGGGGGCCGGTCAGCCCCAGCATTTT.

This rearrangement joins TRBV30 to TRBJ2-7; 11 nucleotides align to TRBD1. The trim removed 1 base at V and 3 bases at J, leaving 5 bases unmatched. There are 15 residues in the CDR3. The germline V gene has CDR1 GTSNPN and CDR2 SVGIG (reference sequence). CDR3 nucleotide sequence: TGTGCCTGGAGTGGGAGGGACAGGGGGAACTACGAGCAGTACTTC. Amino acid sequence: CAWSGRDRGNYEQYF.